The clone carrying this T cell receptor (beta chain) was seen a handful of times. The antigen is not known. Deletions cut 2 bases from V and 2 bases from J, with 16 bases between. CDR3 length equals 16 residues. Germline V gene sequence: CDR1 MNHNS, CDR2 SASEGT. These data belong to a study of Graves' ophthalmopathy and Graves' hyperthyroidism. Study-wide findings and caveats: Ophthalmopathy progression prediction by the model yielded a sensitivity of about 69% and a specificity of 72% to 75%.

Amplification of TCR beta CDR3 regions used RNA transcripts. Second-round multiplex PCR followed a first-round RT-PCR using HTBI primers. TCRdb itself ran the multiplex PCR reads through MiXCR, one entry per CDR3 protein. The sample lists hundreds of thousands of distinct CDR3 sequences, roughly 41% occurring once. The sequenced sample was peripheral blood. This chain connects TRBV6-1 to TRBJ2-7; a weak D match, TRBD2 (6 bases). The receptor's source is an adult man with Graves' ophthalmopathy. CDR3 coding DNA: TGTGCCAGCAGTGAATTGGGCGGGATGGGTGCCTACGAGCAGTACTTC. Translated: CASSELGGMGAYEQYF.